Presented here are 21 T cell receptor beta chains from one specimen sequenced in a study of shared clonotypes between healthy human individuals. Clones were read by immunoSEQ multiplex PCR, and TCRdb kept only the in-frame ones, dropping some. The table shows some 1 million clones, with 60% to 80% occurring only once. The specimen was memory CD4+ T cells sorted from blood. The subset was: CD45RA-negative fraction. Every receptor here comes from a young man in good health.

The chain has TRBV5-6 and TRBJ2-7, with D maybe TRBD2 (5 bases). The germline V gene encodes CDR1 SGHDT and CDR2 YYEEEE. Trimming cost V 3 bases and J 5 bases, with 12 bases left between them. The CDR3 has 13 residues. For the CDR3, the DNA is TGTGCCAGCAGCTACGGACTGGTCCACGAGCAGTACTTC. It translates to CASSYGLVHEQYF.

A remark on this clone: The junction does not match germline at one end; this may be a read error. The sample carries other DNA sequences with the same CDR3. V usage is TRBV20-1 and J usage is TRBJ1-1, with D perhaps matching TRBD1 (6 bases). Germline V gives CDR1 DFQATT, CDR2 SNEGSKA (reference sequence). The CDR3 has 11 amino acids. The chain's CDR3 is CRAGGPTEAFF. The CDR3 DNA sequence: TGCAGGGCTGGGGGCCCCACTGAAGCCTTCTTT.

The chain combines TRBV7-2 with TRBJ2-7; possible D gene TRBD1, 5 bases. The germline CDR1 and CDR2 sequences are SGHTA and FQGNSA. The CDR3 is 15 amino acids. V dropped 0 bases and J dropped 2 bases, with 11 bases sitting between them. CDR3 residues: CASSLAVRGPYEQYF. Written as DNA, the CDR3 is TGTGCCAGCAGCTTAGCGGTAAGGGGTCCCTACGAGCAGTACTTC.

This chain connects TRBV7-6 to TRBJ2-7; 8 bases fit TRBD2. CDR1 and CDR2 from the germline V gene are SGHVS and FNYEAQ. V dropped 4 bases and J dropped 7; count of bases not matched to a gene: 9. CDR3 length equals 14 residues. The CDR3, as DNA: TGTGCCAGCAGCTCCGACGGGGGGGGACAAGAGCAGTACTTC. Its translation is CASSSDGGGQEQYF.

Worth noting for this clone: Other DNA sequences in the same sample also yield this CDR3. The chain is built from TRBV7-9 and TRBJ2-7, with no clear D. V shed 0 bases and J shed 7 bases, with 4 bases lying between them. From germline, CDR1 is SEHNR and CDR2 FQNEAQ (reference sequence). The CDR3 length is 11 residues. The CDR3 coding sequence is TGTGCCAGCAGCTTAGCGGGAGAGCAGTACTTC. Protein: CASSLAGEQYF.

The V call is TRBV5-1, the J call TRBJ2-7; TRBD1 agrees at 8 bases. The germline V gene has CDR1 SGHRS and CDR2 YFSETQ. V lost 4 bases, J lost 2 bases, and 5 bases stayed unmatched. The length of the CDR3 is 14 residues. CDR3 coding DNA: TGCGCCAGCAGCATGCGGACAGGGCCCTACGAGCAGTACTTC. Residues: CASSMRTGPYEQYF.

The chain couples TRBV4-3 to TRBJ2-3, with no clear D. CDR1 and CDR2 (germline): LGHNA, YSLEER. With 0 bases removed from V and 4 bases from J, the gap between germline ends came to 14 bases. CDR3 length: 16 residues. CDR3 amino acids: CASSQESTSLSDTQYF. The CDR3 nucleotides are TGCGCCAGCAGCCAAGAATCCACTTCTCTCTCAGATACGCAGTATTTT.

This chain joins TRBV4-3 and TRBJ2-7; D perhaps matches TRBD1 (5 bases). Germline V lookup: CDR1 LGHNA, CDR2 YSLEER. This CDR3 is 13 amino acids long. V shed 3 bases and J shed 6 bases, with 12 bases lying between them. CDR3 sequence reads: CASSHSQGREQYF. CDR3 coding DNA: TGCGCCAGCAGCCACTCCCAGGGTCGCGAGCAGTACTTC.

The J gene is TRBJ1-2, the V gene TRBV21-1; the table's D call, TRBD1, was not checked against the DNA. TRBV21-1 is marked as a pseudogene. This CDR3 region has 14 residues. Written as DNA, the CDR3 is TGTGCCAGCAGCAAAGGGTCACAGGGCTATGGCTACACCTTC. It is translated as CASSKGSQGYGYTF.

The rearrangement joins TRBV28 to TRBJ2-3, with TRBD1 matching 7 bases. The V gene's germline CDR1 is MDHEN and CDR2 SYDVKM. Germline trimming cut 6 bases from V and 2 bases from J; bases unmatched to any gene: 8. The CDR3 consists of 15 residues. The CDR3 nucleotides are TGTGCCAGCAGCTCAGGGGGTCTCAACACAGATACGCAGTATTTT. This codes for CASSSGGLNTDTQYF.

This clone showed up many times. This rearrangement joins TRBV19 to TRBJ2-1; D unclear. V was cut by 7 bases and J by 1 base, with 11 bases left in between. CDR1 LNHDA and CDR2 SQIVND come from the germline V gene (reference sequence). This CDR3 spans 14 amino acids. The CDR3 loop is CASTPYSSYNEQFF. The CDR3 DNA reads TGTGCCAGTACCCCCTACAGTTCCTACAATGAGCAGTTCTTC.

For this clone: A much larger clone differs by one base, so this may be a read error. Other nucleotide sequences from this sample produce the same CDR3. The chain carries TRBV11-2 and TRBJ2-7, with no clear D. Trimming took 4 bases from V and 3 from J, leaving 4 bases between them. This CDR3 region has 11 residues. CDR1 and CDR2 from the germline V gene are SGHAT and FQNNGV. The CDR3 sequence: CASSSRYEQYF. CDR3 sequence (DNA): TGTGCCAGCAGCTCCCGCTACGAGCAGTACTTC.

J is TRBJ1-4 and V is TRBV5-6; 10 nucleotides agree with TRBD1. Germline-derived CDR1 and CDR2 are SGHDT and YYEEEE. The CDR3 has 15 amino acids. The V segment lost 4 bases and the J segment 7 bases; nucleotides outside the gene matches: 7. The CDR3 bases are TGTGCCAGCAGCCCGACAGGGGGCGCGAGTGAAAAACTGTTTTTT. Protein product: CASSPTGGASEKLFF.

This sequence joins TRBV2 and TRBJ1-6; 8 nucleotides match TRBD1. Germline CDR1 and CDR2: SNHLY and FYNNEI. This CDR3 comprises 13 residues. After removal of 7 bases from V and 11 bases from J, the junction contained 7 bases not matched to a gene. CDR3 residues: CASTRGQEAPLHF. The CDR3 nucleotides are TGTGCCAGCACGAGGGGACAGGAGGCACCCCTCCACTTT. Based on the CDR3 plus reference TRBV2 and TRBJ1-6, the full variable domain is EPEVTQTPSHQVTQMGQEVILRCVPISNHLYFYWYRQILGQKVEFLVSFYNNEISEKSEIFDDQFSVERPDGSNFTLKIRSTKLEDSAMYFCASTRGQEAPLHFGNGTRLTVT.

The chain joins TRBV5-1 to TRBJ2-3; TRBD2 matches at 14 bases. V trimming: 3 bases; J trimming: 3 bases; junction bases outside the gene matches: 6. The CDR3 is made up of 17 amino acids. Looked up from germline, CDR1 is SGHRS and CDR2 is YFSETQ. CDR3 amino acids: CASSWGLAGESTDTQYF. The CDR3, as DNA: TGCGCCAGCAGCTGGGGACTAGCGGGAGAAAGTACAGATACGCAGTATTTT. The complete variable domain, with remaining parts taken from reference TRBV5-1 and TRBJ2-3, reads KAGVTQTPRYLIKTRGQQVTLSCSPISGHRSVSWYQQTPGQGLQFLFEYFSETQRNKGNFPGRFSGRQFSNSRSEMNVSTLELGDSALYLCASSWGLAGESTDTQYFGPGTRLTVL.

The table lists this clone with a few counts. J is TRBJ1-4 and V is TRBV5-5; D is ambiguous. The CDR3 is 15 amino acids. Looked up from germline, CDR1 is SGHKS and CDR2 is YYEKEE (reference sequence). The ends were cut back, 3 bases at V and 5 bases at J, with 14 bases in the middle. CDR3 nucleotides: TGTGCCAGCAGCTGGGGAGGAGTTGAGAATGAAAAACTGTTTTTT. Translated: CASSWGGVENEKLFF.

J is TRBJ2-2 and V is TRBV6-5; D is undetermined. V lost 7 bases to trimming and J lost 5 bases, with 5 bases between them. There are 11 residues in the CDR3. Germline-derived CDR1 and CDR2 are MNHEY and SVGAGI. CDR3 loop: CASTNTGELFF. The CDR3 DNA is TGTGCCAGCACTAATACCGGGGAGCTGTTTTTT.

This clone appeared once. The sample holds other DNA sequences that translate to the same CDR3. The chain employs TRBV5-1 and TRBJ2-1; no clear D gene. Germline-derived CDR1 and CDR2 are SGHRS and YFSETQ. CDR3 length equals 15 residues. The V and J ends lost 3 bases and 0 bases respectively, with 10 bases between them. CDR3 amino acids: CASSSDSSSYNEQFF. The DNA of the CDR3 is TGCGCCAGCAGCTCTGACTCAAGCTCCTACAATGAGCAGTTCTTC.

This CDR3 is CASSSDRHISPLHF. CDR3 sequence (DNA): TGTGCCAGCAGCTCGGACAGACACATCTCACCCCTCCACTTT. This rearrangement joins TRBV7-2 to TRBJ1-6; possibly TRBD1 for D (6 bases). The germline CDR1 and CDR2 sequences are SGHTA and FQGNSA. The V and J ends lost 4 bases and 10 bases respectively, with 14 bases between them. The CDR3 runs to 14 residues.

V and J are TRBV2 and TRBJ2-2; 7 bases agree with TRBD2. Germline V gene data show CDR1 as SNHLY and CDR2 as FYNNEI. This CDR3 is built from 15 residues. J was trimmed by 4 bases and V by 7 bases; bases with no gene match: 9. The CDR3 spells CASNLGGGGTGELFF. The CDR3, as DNA: TGTGCCAGCAACTTAGGCGGGGGAGGCACCGGGGAGCTGTTTTTT.

The rearrangement joins TRBV27 to TRBJ2-2; perhaps TRBD1 as D (6 bases). The CDR3 covers 18 residues. The V gene lost 4 bases and the J gene lost 7 bases, with 25 bases spanning the gap. Germline V gene sequence: CDR1 MNHEY, CDR2 SMNVEV (reference sequence). CDR3 coding DNA: TGTGCCAGCAGTTCAATGGACAGTAGGGGCCGGCGGCTCGGGGAGCTGTTTTTT. Translation: CASSSMDSRGRRLGELFF.